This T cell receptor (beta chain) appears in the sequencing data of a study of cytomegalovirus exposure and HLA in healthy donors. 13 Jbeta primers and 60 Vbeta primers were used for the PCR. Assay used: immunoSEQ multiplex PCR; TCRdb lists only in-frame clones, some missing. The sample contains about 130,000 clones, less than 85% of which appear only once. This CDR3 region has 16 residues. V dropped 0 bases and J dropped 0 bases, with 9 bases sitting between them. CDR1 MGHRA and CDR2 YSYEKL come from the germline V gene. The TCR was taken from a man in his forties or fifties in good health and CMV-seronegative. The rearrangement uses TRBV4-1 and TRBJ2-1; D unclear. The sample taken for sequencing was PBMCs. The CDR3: CASSQDYYGSYNEQFF. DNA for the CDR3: TGCGCCAGCAGCCAAGATTATTACGGCTCCTACAATGAGCAGTTCTTC.